What follows are 2 T cell receptor beta chains derived from one specimen sequenced in a study of CD8+ T cells in alopecia areata. Following extraction, RNA underwent reverse transcription to cDNA, which served as the sequencing template. The table came from immunoSEQ multiplex PCR; TCRdb's copy has only in-frame clones and leaves some out. The sample holds 150,000 or so clones, 85% to 90% seen once. This specimen consisted of CD8+ T cells sorted from blood, obtained at week 0. These receptors came from a human donor with alopecia areata.

CDR3 sequence: CASSPTRGRSTDTQYF. The CDR3 DNA is TGCGCCAGCAGCCCTACAAGGGGACGTAGCACAGATACGCAGTATTTT. The chain uses TRBV4-1 and TRBJ2-3; D might be TRBD1 or TRBD2, each matching 5 bases. The CDR3 has 16 amino acids. Trimming cost V 4 bases and J 0 bases, with 14 bases left between them. Germline CDR1 and CDR2: MGHRA and YSYEKL.

The CDR3 sequence: CASSLELRGDNYGYTF. The CDR3 DNA follows: TGTGCCAGCAGCTTAGAATTAAGGGGCGATAACTATGGCTACACCTTC. The J gene is TRBJ1-2, the V gene TRBV13; possibly TRBD1 for D (5 bases). This CDR3 region has 16 residues. The germline V gene encodes CDR1 PRHDT and CDR2 FYEKMQ (reference sequence). V was cut by 1 base and J by 1 base, with 13 bases left in between.